Given below is one T cell receptor beta chain in context. The entry originates in a study of shared clonotypes between healthy human individuals. V was clipped by 7 bases and J by 5 bases, with 17 bases between them. This CDR3 contains 15 residues. Using immunoSEQ multiplex PCR, the repertoire was profiled, and TCRdb retains in-frame clones only, with some absent. Found here are about 600,000 clones, about 97% of them singletons; the top ten hold around 0.057%. The clonotype originates from a woman aged 30 to 39 in good health. The chain links TRBV23-1 to TRBJ2-2; maybe TRBD2 (6 bases). TRBV23-1 is an ORF, with its function uncertain. Sequences were obtained from naive CD4+ T cells sorted from blood. Described subset: CD45RA+ positively selected. The CDR3 region has the DNA TGCGCCAGCAAGTTGCCCAGGGCGGGGACCGGGGAGCTGTTTTTT. This sequence encodes CASKLPRAGTGELFF.